Sequencing of this TCR beta chain was carried out in a study of shared clonotypes between healthy human individuals. This clone was counted a few times. Its antigen is unknown. The CDR3 spans 18 residues. Germline V gene lookup returns CDR1 MGHDK and CDR2 SYGVNS. V was shortened by 2 bases and J by 3 bases, with 20 bases between the two germline ends. This table comes from immunoSEQ multiplex PCR, and its TCRdb copy is limited to in-frame clones, with some not included. This table has 550,000 to 700,000 clones, around 78% appearing once. The donors, healthy adults who were HIV-negative, had experienced no recent acute infections or vaccinations. CD45RA+ naive and CD45RA-negative memory subsets were separated from CD4+ cells. Study-level results: Naive subsets generally exceeded memory subsets in estimated richness.

The sequence was obtained from a woman aged 30 to 39 in good health. Sequencing was performed on memory CD4+ T cells sorted from blood. Sample subset: CD45RA-negative fraction. The chain employs TRBV25-1 and TRBJ2-1; the D gene is possibly TRBD2 (7 bases). CDR3 in DNA: TGTGCCAGCAGTGAACAGGGAGGTAGGGGGGACTACTACAATGAGCAGTTCTTC. As protein: CASSEQGGRGDYYNEQFF.